This TCR beta chain was obtained from a study of blood T cells in healthy people across ages. Regarding the study as a whole: Not knowing donor CMV status may have confounded expanded clonotype changes. Naive T cell percentage showed a strong correlation with the diversity of TCR beta.

Regarding this clonotype: Its specificity is unknown.

Sample-barcoded 5' priming and a J-beta primer mix drove a second PCR of roughly 6 to 12 cycles. TCRdb reprocessed the 5' RACE reads via MiXCR and lists one record per CDR3 protein. Of roughly 830,000 distinct CDR3 sequences detected, 60% to 80% appear once; the ten largest clones hold about a quarter. Germline lookup yields CDR1 DFQATT and CDR2 SNEGSKA (reference sequence). Between the trimmed V and J ends, which lost 4 bases and 2 bases, there was a span of 19 bases. The CDR3 is 16 amino acids. The origin of this receptor is a man aged 30 to 45 in good health. Sample: blood. The V call is TRBV20-1, the J call TRBJ2-3; D perhaps matches TRBD2 (7 bases). The CDR3 sequence is CSATKLRGALTDTQYF. CDR3 DNA: TGCAGTGCTACAAAACTTCGGGGGGCCCTCACAGATACGCAGTATTTT.